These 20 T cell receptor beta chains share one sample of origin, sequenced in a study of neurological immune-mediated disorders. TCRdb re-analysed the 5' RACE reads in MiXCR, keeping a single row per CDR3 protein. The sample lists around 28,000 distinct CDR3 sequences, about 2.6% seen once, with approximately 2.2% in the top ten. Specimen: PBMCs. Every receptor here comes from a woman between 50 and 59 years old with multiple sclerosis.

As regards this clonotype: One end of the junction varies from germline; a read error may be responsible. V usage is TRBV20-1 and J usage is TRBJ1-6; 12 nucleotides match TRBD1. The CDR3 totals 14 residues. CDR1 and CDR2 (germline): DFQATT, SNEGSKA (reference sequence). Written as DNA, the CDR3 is TGCAGTGCTTCGCCGGGACAGGGGGCTTCACCCCTCAACTTT. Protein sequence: CSASPGQGASPLNF.

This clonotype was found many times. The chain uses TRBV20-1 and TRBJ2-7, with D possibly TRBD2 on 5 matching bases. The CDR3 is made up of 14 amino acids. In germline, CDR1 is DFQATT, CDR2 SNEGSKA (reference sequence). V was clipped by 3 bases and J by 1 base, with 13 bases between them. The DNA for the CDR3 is TGCAGTGCTAGGTCTAGCCTTTATTCCTACGAGCAGTACTTC. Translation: CSARSSLYSYEQYF.

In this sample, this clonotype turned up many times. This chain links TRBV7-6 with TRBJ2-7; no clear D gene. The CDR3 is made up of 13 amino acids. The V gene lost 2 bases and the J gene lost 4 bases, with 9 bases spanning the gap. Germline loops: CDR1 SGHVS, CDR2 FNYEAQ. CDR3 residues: CASSLTNGYEQYF. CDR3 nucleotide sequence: TGTGCCAGCAGCTTAACGAATGGGTACGAGCAGTACTTC.

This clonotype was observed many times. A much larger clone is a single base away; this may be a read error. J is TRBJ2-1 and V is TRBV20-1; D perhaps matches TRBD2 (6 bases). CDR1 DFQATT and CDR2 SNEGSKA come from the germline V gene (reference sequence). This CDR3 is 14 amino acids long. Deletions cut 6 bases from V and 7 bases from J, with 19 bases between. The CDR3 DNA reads TGCAGTGCGGGCGGGATTAGAGGGAGGAATGAGCAGTTCTTC. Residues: CSAGGIRGRNEQFF.

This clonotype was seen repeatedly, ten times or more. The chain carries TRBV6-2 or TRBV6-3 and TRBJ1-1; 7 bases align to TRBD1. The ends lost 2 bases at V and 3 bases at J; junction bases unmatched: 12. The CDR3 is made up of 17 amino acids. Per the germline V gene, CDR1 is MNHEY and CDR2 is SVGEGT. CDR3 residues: CASSYDRAQSGDTEAFF. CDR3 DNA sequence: TGTGCCAGCAGTTACGACAGGGCCCAATCTGGGGACACTGAAGCTTTCTTT.

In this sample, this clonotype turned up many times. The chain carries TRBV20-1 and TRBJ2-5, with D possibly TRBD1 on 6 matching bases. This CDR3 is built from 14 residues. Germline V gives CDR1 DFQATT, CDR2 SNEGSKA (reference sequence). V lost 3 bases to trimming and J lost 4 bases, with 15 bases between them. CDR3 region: CSARRPGTTETQYF. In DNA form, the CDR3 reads TGCAGTGCTAGGCGACCTGGGACAACAGAGACCCAGTACTTC.

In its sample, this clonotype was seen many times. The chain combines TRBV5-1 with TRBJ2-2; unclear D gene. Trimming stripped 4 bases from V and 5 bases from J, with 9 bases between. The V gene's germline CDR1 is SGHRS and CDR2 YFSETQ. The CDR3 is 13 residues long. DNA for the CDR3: TGCGCCAGCAGCCCCTCCTGGACCGGGGAGCTGTTTTTT. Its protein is CASSPSWTGELFF. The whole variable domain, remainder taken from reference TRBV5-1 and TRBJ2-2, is KAGVTQTPRYLIKTRGQQVTLSCSPISGHRSVSWYQQTPGQGLQFLFEYFSETQRNKGNFPGRFSGRQFSNSRSEMNVSTLELGDSALYLCASSPSWTGELFFGEGSRLTVL.

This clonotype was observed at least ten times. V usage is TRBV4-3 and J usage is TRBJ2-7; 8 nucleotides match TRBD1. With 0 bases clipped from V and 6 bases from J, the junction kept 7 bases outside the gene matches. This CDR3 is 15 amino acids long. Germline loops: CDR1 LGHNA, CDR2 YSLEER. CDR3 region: CASSQDTGGSREQYF. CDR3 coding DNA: TGCGCCAGCAGCCAAGATACAGGGGGTTCTCGCGAGCAGTACTTC.

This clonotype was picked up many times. CDR3 loop: CSADSPSGNTIYF. CDR3 sequence (DNA): TGCAGTGCGGACAGCCCCTCTGGAAACACCATATATTTT. This chain links TRBV20-1 with TRBJ1-3; maybe TRBD1 (6 bases). Germline lookup yields CDR1 DFQATT and CDR2 SNEGSKA (reference sequence). V lost 6 bases to trimming and J lost 0 bases, with 9 bases between them. This CDR3 has 13 residues.

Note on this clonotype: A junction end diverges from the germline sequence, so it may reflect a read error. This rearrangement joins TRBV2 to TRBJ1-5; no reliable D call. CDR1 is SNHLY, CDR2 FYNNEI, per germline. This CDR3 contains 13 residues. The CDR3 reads CASSGPAAQPQNF. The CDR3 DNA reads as TGTGCCAGCAGCGGGCCTGCGGCACAGCCCCAGAATTTT.

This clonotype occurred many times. Here the CDR3 DNA reads TGTGCCAGCAGCTTCTTCGGACAGGGGTCCTATGGCTACACCTTC. Protein sequence: CASSFFGQGSYGYTF. The chain uses TRBV7-9 and TRBJ1-2, with TRBD1 matching 9 bases. The CDR3 spans 15 residues. V shed 3 bases and J 4 bases; nucleotides not matched to a gene: 6. The germline V gene has CDR1 SEHNR and CDR2 FQNEAQ (reference sequence).

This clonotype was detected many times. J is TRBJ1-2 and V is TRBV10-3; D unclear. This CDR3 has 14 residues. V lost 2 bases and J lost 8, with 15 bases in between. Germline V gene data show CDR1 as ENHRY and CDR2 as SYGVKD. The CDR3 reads CAISETFQAKGYTF. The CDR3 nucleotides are TGTGCCATCAGTGAGACTTTCCAGGCGAAGGGCTACACCTTC.

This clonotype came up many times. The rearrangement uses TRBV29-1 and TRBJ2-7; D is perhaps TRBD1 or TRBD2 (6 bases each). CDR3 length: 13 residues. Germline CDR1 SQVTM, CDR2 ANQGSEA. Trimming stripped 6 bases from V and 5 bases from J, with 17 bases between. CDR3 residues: CSVPLGGPNEQYF. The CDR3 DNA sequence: TGCAGCGTCCCCCTAGGGGGGCCGAACGAGCAGTACTTC.

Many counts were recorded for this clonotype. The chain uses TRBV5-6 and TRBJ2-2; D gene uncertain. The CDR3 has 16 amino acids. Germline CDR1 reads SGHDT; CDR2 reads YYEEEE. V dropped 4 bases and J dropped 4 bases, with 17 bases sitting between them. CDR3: CASSPDYAAITGELFF. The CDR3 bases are TGTGCCAGCAGCCCGGATTATGCCGCGATCACCGGGGAGCTGTTTTTT. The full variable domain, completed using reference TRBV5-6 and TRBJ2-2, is DAGVTQSPTHLIKTRGQQVTLRCSPKSGHDTVSWYQQALGQGPQFIFQYYEEEERQRGNFPDRFSGHQFPNYSSELNVNALLLGDSALYLCASSPDYAAITGELFFGEGSRLTVL.

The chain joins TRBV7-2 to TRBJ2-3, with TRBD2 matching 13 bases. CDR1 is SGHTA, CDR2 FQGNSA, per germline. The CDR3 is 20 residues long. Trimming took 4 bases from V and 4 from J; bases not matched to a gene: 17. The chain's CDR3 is CASSSGLAGRGLGRADTQYF. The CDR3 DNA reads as TGTGCCAGCAGCTCGGGACTAGCGGGGCGAGGGCTCGGCCGCGCAGATACGCAGTATTTT. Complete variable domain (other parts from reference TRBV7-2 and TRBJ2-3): GAGVSQSPSNKVTEKGKDVELRCDPISGHTALYWYRQSLGQGLEFLIYFQGNSAPDKSGLPSDRFSAERTGGSVSTLTIQRTQQEDSAVYLCASSSGLAGRGLGRADTQYFGPGTRLTVL.

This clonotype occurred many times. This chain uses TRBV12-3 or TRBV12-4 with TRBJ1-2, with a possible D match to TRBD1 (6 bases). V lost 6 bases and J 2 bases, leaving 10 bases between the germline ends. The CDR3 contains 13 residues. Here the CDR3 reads CASRLDRNYGYTF. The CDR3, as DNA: TGTGCCAGCAGGCTAGACAGGAACTATGGCTACACCTTC.

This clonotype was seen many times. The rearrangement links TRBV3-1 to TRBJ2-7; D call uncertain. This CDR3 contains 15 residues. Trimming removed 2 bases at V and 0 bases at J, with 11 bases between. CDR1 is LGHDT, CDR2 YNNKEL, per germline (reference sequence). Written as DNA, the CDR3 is TGTGCCAGCAGCCAAAATGGAGCAGCCTCCTACGAGCAGTACTTC. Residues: CASSQNGAASYEQYF.

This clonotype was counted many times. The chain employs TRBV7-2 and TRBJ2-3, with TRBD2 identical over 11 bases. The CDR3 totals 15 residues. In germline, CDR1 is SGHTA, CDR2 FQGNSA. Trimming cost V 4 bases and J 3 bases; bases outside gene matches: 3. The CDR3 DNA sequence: TGTGCCAGCAGCTATAGCGGGGGGGCGACAGATACGCAGTATTTT. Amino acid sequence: CASSYSGGATDTQYF.

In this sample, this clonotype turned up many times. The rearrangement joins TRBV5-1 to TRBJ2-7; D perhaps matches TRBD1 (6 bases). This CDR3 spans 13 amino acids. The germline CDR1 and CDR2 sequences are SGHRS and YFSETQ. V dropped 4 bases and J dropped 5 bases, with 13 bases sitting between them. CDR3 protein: CASSNPTGNEQYF. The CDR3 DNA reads TGCGCCAGCAGCAACCCTACAGGGAACGAGCAGTACTTC.

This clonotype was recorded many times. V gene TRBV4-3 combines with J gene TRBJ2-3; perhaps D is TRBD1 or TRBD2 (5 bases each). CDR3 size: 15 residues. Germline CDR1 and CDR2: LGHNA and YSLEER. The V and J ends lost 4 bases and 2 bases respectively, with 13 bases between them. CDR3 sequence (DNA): TGCGCCAGCAGCCTCTCCGGGACCCCCACAGATACGCAGTATTTT. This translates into CASSLSGTPTDTQYF.